Listed below are T cell receptor beta chains from one sample, sequenced in a study of early T cells in non-severe SARS-CoV-2 infection. One entry per CDR3 protein, called by TCRdb with MiXCR from the 5' RACE reads. The table records roughly 70,000 distinct CDR3 sequences, about 13% of them present only once. Sequences were obtained from whole blood. These receptors were taken from an adult who was a healthcare worker with PCR-confirmed SARS-CoV-2 infection or an uninfected control (not recorded which). Both conserved end residues are part of each CDR3. D genes are given only for firm matches. Where a row states a size, it is once, few, many or the class of an expanded clone; other rows omit it.

v_call	j_call	d_call	clone_size	cdr3_nt	cdr3_aa
TRBV19	TRBJ1-5	TRBD1	many	TGTGCCAGTAGGGACAGGGGGTTTCAGCCCCAGCATTTT	CASRDRGFQPQHF
TRBV29-1	TRBJ2-1	.	.	TGCAGCTCCGGGGCTAGGCTATTGGATGAGCAGTTCTTC	CSSGARLLDEQFF
TRBV4-1	TRBJ2-3	.	few	TGCGCCAGCAGCCAAGATTGGGGGGCTAGAACAGATACGCAGTATTTT	CASSQDWGARTDTQYF
TRBV20-1	TRBJ2-3	TRBD1	.	TGCAGTGCTCTCCCAGGGGGCGTGGGTACAGATACGCAGTATTTT	CSALPGGVGTDTQYF
TRBV20-1	TRBJ1-6	.	few	TGCAGTGCTAAGGACGGTAGTAGCTCCTATAATTCACCCCTCCACTTT	CSAKDGSSSYNSPLHF
TRBV5-1	TRBJ1-2	TRBD1	few	TGCGCCAGCAGCCAGGACAGGGGTAACTATGGCTACACCTTC	CASSQDRGNYGYTF
TRBV9	TRBJ2-2	.	many	TGTGCCAGCAGCGCCGACAGTTACACCGGGGAGCTGTTTTTT	CASSADSYTGELFF
TRBV18	TRBJ2-2	.	few	TGTGCCAGCTCACCGTCCACCGGGGAGCTGTTTTTT	CASSPSTGELFF
TRBV20-1	TRBJ2-1	.	many	TGCAGTGCTAGATTTGGCAGGCGCTCCTACAATGAGCAGTTCTTC	CSARFGRRSYNEQFF
TRBV9	TRBJ2-5	TRBD2	many	TGTGCCAGCAGCGTCGGGACTAGTTTTACCCAGTACTTC	CASSVGTSFTQYF
TRBV19	TRBJ1-6	.	many	TGTGCCAGTACCTTCCGCCTCAATTCACCCCTCCACTTT	CASTFRLNSPLHF
TRBV7-2	TRBJ2-7	.	.	TGTGCCAGCGGGCCCGGGGTGTACGAGCAGTACTTC	CASGPGVYEQYF
TRBV11-1	TRBJ2-6	.	many	TGTGCCAGCAGTCTCACCGGGACGGGCTTTCCTGGGGCCAACGTCCTGACTTTC	CASSLTGTGFPGANVLTF
TRBV3-1	TRBJ1-4	.	.	TGTGCCAGCAGCCTGGACGGGAAGAGGGAAAAACTGTTTTTT	CASSLDGKREKLFF
TRBV7-8	TRBJ2-7	.	.	TGTGCCAGCAGCTTGACGGGGGGCCACGAGCAGTACTTC	CASSLTGGHEQYF
TRBV3-1	TRBJ2-7	TRBD1	.	TGTGCCAGCAGCCCCCTCGGACAGGGATGGGCCGAGCAGTACTTC	CASSPLGQGWAEQYF
TRBV12-3/TRBV12-4	TRBJ2-3	.	.	TGTGCCAGCAGTTTACATCCAGATACGCAGTATTTT	CASSLHPDTQYF
TRBV4-1	TRBJ2-1	TRBD1	few	TGCGCCAGCAGCCAAGGAGACAGGGCGAACAATGAGCAGTTCTTC	CASSQGDRANNEQFF
TRBV29-1	TRBJ2-3	.	.	TGCAGCGTTGTTGTTGACACAGATACGCAGTATTTT	CSVVVDTDTQYF
TRBV5-1	TRBJ2-7	.	few	TGCGCCAGCAACTCCGGGACAAGCTCCTACGAGCAGTACTTC	CASNSGTSSYEQYF
TRBV6-1	TRBJ2-1	TRBD1	many	TGTGCCAGCAGTGAGGACAGGACCTCCTACAATGAGCAGTTCTTC	CASSEDRTSYNEQFF
TRBV7-2	TRBJ2-7	.	.	TGTGCCAGCAGCCACCGGGACGGACCCTACGAGCAGTACTTC	CASSHRDGPYEQYF
TRBV7-9	TRBJ2-3	TRBD2	many	TGTGCCAGCAGGTTACTAGCGGGAGGTCCGGATACGCAGTATTTT	CASRLLAGGPDTQYF
TRBV19	TRBJ2-1	TRBD2	few	TGTGCCAGTCGGACTAGCGGGAGCCATGAGCAGTTCTTC	CASRTSGSHEQFF
TRBV10-3	TRBJ1-1	TRBD1	many	TGTGCCATCAGTGAGAGCCCGGGACAGGGGGCCGCCGAAGCTTTCTTT	CAISESPGQGAAEAFF
TRBV9	TRBJ2-1	.	many	TGTGCCAGCAGCCCCAGGGGTGAACGGGGAACCTACAATGAGCAGTTCTTC	CASSPRGERGTYNEQFF
TRBV10-2	TRBJ1-6	TRBD1	many	TGCGCCAGCAGTCCCGCAGGGGGAAATTCACCCCTCCACTTT	CASSPAGGNSPLHF
TRBV6-2/TRBV6-3	TRBJ2-7	TRBD1	few	TGTGCCAGCAGTTACTGGGACAGCTCCTACGAGCAGTACTTC	CASSYWDSSYEQYF
TRBV7-9	TRBJ1-1	.	many	TGTGCCAGCAGCTTCGAGGGTATGAACACTGAAGCTTTCTTT	CASSFEGMNTEAFF
TRBV11-2	TRBJ2-7	.	many	TGTGCCAGCAGCTTAGTTATCGTGACAGCTTACGAGCAGTACTTC	CASSLVIVTAYEQYF
TRBV5-1	TRBJ2-3	TRBD1	.	TGCGCCAGCAGCTTGGGGGACAGGGCGACAGATACGCAGTATTTT	CASSLGDRATDTQYF
TRBV24-1	TRBJ2-7	.	many	TGTGCCACCAGTGATACGTCAGGGACATCCGCCTTTGGCGAGCAGTACTTC	CATSDTSGTSAFGEQYF
TRBV7-9	TRBJ1-2	.	.	TGTGCCAGCAGCCGTTCAGGGGCATGGGACTATGGCTACACCTTC	CASSRSGAWDYGYTF
TRBV19	TRBJ2-7	TRBD2	many	TGTGCCAGCGGGACTAGCGGGAGGTCAGAGCAGTACTTC	CASGTSGRSEQYF
TRBV20-1	TRBJ2-5	.	many	TGCAGTGCAAGCACCCCCCCCGGCAGTAAAGAGACCCAGTACTTC	CSASTPPGSKETQYF